Presented here are 19 T cell receptor beta chains from one specimen sequenced in a study of T cell changes during pregnancy in multiple sclerosis. The protocol was immunoSEQ multiplex PCR, while the TCRdb copy is restricted to in-frame clones and leaves out a portion. The data hold 79,000 or so clones, with 85% to 95% observed a single time. The material was peripheral blood, obtained in the first trimester of pregnancy. The receptors were sampled from a female donor in good health, enrolled as a control in a pregnancy study.

The genes are TRBV15 and TRBJ2-6; no clear D. Germline V lookup: CDR1 LNHNV, CDR2 YYDKDF (reference sequence). CDR3 length equals 15 residues. Between the trimmed V and J ends, which lost 0 bases and 0 bases, there was a span of 3 bases. DNA for the CDR3: TGTGCCACCAGCAGAGACCTCTCTGGGGCCAACGTCCTGACTTTC. Protein product: CATSRDLSGANVLTF.

This clone has ten or more counts. The chain has TRBV4-2 and TRBJ1-2; TRBD1 might be the D (5 bases). The V end was cut by 1 base, the J end by 9 bases, with 24 bases between. The CDR3 is 17 residues long. The germline CDR1 and CDR2 sequences are LGHNA and YNFKEQ. CDR3 nucleotides: TGTGCCAGCAGCCAAGCGTTTTTAGGGGCCGGTACTATGCGCTACACCTTC. Translation gives CASSQAFLGAGTMRYTF.

CDR3 amino acids: CASSLTTGRNTEAFF. CDR3 in DNA: TGTGCCAGCAGCCTAACGACAGGGCGGAACACTGAAGCTTTCTTT. The V gene is TRBV5-5, the J gene TRBJ1-1; 7 positions match TRBD1. Germline assignment: CDR1 SGHKS and CDR2 YYEKEE (reference sequence). This CDR3 has 15 residues. After removal of 4 bases from V and 1 base from J, the junction contained 7 bases not matched to a gene.

This sequence joins TRBV2 and TRBJ1-1, with D possibly matching TRBD1 (6 bases). The germline CDR1 and CDR2 sequences are SNHLY and FYNNEI. V lost 8 bases, J lost 7 bases, and 14 bases lay in between. CDR3 size: 12 residues. CDR3 sequence (DNA): TGTGCCAGCGTGGAGCAGGGGTATGAAGCTTTCTTT. As protein: CASVEQGYEAFF.

V is TRBV2 and J is TRBJ1-4, with TRBD1 matching 8 bases. J was trimmed by 4 bases and V by 4 bases; bases with no gene match: 5. The V gene's germline CDR1 is SNHLY and CDR2 FYNNEI. The CDR3 contains 15 residues. DNA of the CDR3: TGTGCCAGCAGTGCCCAGGGGGCGAGTAATGAAAAACTGTTTTTT. Translating gives CASSAQGASNEKLFF.

This clone was seen a handful of times. The chain carries TRBV27 and TRBJ2-2; possible D gene TRBD1, 6 bases. CDR1 and CDR2 from the germline V gene are MNHEY and SMNVEV (reference sequence). The length of the CDR3 is 13 residues. V was cut by 7 bases and J by 1 base, with 7 bases left in between. The CDR3: CASTQGNTGELFF. CDR3 coding DNA: TGTGCCAGCACACAGGGGAACACCGGGGAGCTGTTTTTT.

The gene calls are TRBV14 and TRBJ1-1, with D uncertain. Germline V CDR1 and CDR2: SGHDN, FVKESK. CDR3 length: 13 residues. The V and J ends lost 4 bases and 6 bases respectively, with 12 bases between them. The CDR3 sequence: CASSPGMRAEAFF. The CDR3 DNA follows: TGTGCCAGCAGCCCGGGAATGAGGGCTGAAGCTTTCTTT.

The chain combines TRBV18 with TRBJ2-5, with TRBD2 as a possible D gene (5 bases). This CDR3 is 16 amino acids long. CDR1 and CDR2 (germline): KGHSH, LQKENI. V was cut by 6 bases and J by 2 bases, with 19 bases left in between. The CDR3 is CASSPSRGLSQETQYF. CDR3 DNA sequence: TGTGCCAGCTCCCCCTCCCGAGGACTGTCTCAAGAGACCCAGTACTTC.

This rearrangement joins TRBV30 to TRBJ1-1; no reliable D call. CDR1 is GTSNPN and CDR2 is SVGIG in the germline V gene (reference sequence). The CDR3 totals 12 residues. V dropped 1 base and J dropped 4 bases, with 7 bases sitting between them. The CDR3 nucleotides are TGTGCCTGGAGTGGTTGGAGCACTGAAGCTTTCTTT. Its protein is CAWSGWSTEAFF.

The rearrangement uses TRBV4-2 and TRBJ1-3, with 7 bases identical to TRBD1. Germline-derived CDR1 and CDR2 are LGHNA and YNFKEQ. Unmatched junction bases numbered 5, after V lost 6 bases and J lost 0 bases. The CDR3 runs 15 residues. CDR3 sequence: CASRQGRYSGNTIYF. The CDR3, as DNA: TGTGCCAGCAGACAGGGGCGATACTCTGGAAACACCATATATTTT.

The chain is built from TRBV5-6 and TRBJ2-1, with 7 bases aligning to TRBD1. V gave up 3 bases and J gave up 4 bases; unmatched junction bases: 4. Germline values: CDR1 SGHDT, CDR2 YYEEEE. The CDR3 runs to 14 residues. CDR3 nucleotides: TGTGCCAGCAGCTCGTTACAGGGGTACAATGAGCAGTTCTTC. It is translated as CASSSLQGYNEQFF. The full variable domain, rest sourced from reference TRBV5-6 and TRBJ2-1, is DAGVTQSPTHLIKTRGQQVTLRCSPKSGHDTVSWYQQALGQGPQFIFQYYEEEERQRGNFPDRFSGHQFPNYSSELNVNALLLGDSALYLCASSSLQGYNEQFFGPGTRLTVL.

This chain connects TRBV6-5 to TRBJ1-1; D unclear. CDR1 is MNHEY, CDR2 SVGAGI, per germline. CDR3 length: 13 residues. Trimming removed 0 bases at V and 7 bases at J, with 9 bases between. The CDR3 nucleotides are TGTGCCAGCAGTTACTCTCTAGGCGTTGAAGCTTTCTTT. It is translated as CASSYSLGVEAFF.

This rearrangement joins TRBV2 to TRBJ1-6; TRBD1 might be the D (6 bases). Germline CDR1 reads SNHLY; CDR2 reads FYNNEI. The CDR3 contains 15 residues. V gave up 8 bases and J gave up 0 bases, with 11 bases separating them. The CDR3 DNA is TGTGCCAGCCTACAGGGAAGCTCCTATAATTCACCCCTCCACTTT. Its protein product is CASLQGSSYNSPLHF.

The rearrangement joins TRBV27 to TRBJ1-1, with unresolved D. This CDR3 contains 13 residues. CDR1 and CDR2 (germline): MNHEY, SMNVEV (reference sequence). V was trimmed by 5 bases and J by 0 bases, leaving 7 bases between them. The CDR3 region is CASSVTVNTEAFF. Here the CDR3 DNA reads TGTGCCAGCAGTGTTACTGTGAACACTGAAGCTTTCTTT.

The chain links TRBV9 to TRBJ1-4; D gene unclear. This CDR3 spans 15 amino acids. Trimming pared 0 bases from V and 5 bases from J, leaving 11 bases between. Germline CDR1 is SGDLS and CDR2 is YYNGEE. CDR3: CASSVVAGINEKLFF. The CDR3 region has the DNA TGTGCCAGCAGCGTAGTGGCAGGCATAAATGAAAAACTGTTTTTT.

The V call is TRBV27, the J call TRBJ2-7, with 7 positions matching TRBD1. CDR1 is MNHEY, CDR2 SMNVEV, per germline (reference sequence). Losses at the gene ends were 6 bases for V and 3 bases for J; bases not matched to a gene: 5. This CDR3 contains 13 residues. The CDR3 region has the DNA TGTGCCAGCAGGACAGGGAATGGCTACGAGCAGTACTTC. Translated: CASRTGNGYEQYF.

This chain uses TRBV4-2 with TRBJ2-3, with 13 positions matching TRBD2. The germline gives CDR1 LGHNA, CDR2 YNFKEQ. CDR3 length: 17 amino acids. Losses at the gene ends were 5 bases for V and 3 bases for J; bases not matched to a gene: 8. This chain's CDR3 is CASSTRLLAGGTDTQYF. The CDR3 nucleotides read TGTGCCAGCAGCACCCGTCTACTAGCGGGGGGGACAGATACGCAGTATTTT.

The CDR3 reads CASSLQGDSQPQHF. In DNA form, the CDR3 reads TGCGCCAGCAGCTTACAGGGGGATTCTCAGCCCCAGCATTTT. This chain uses TRBV5-1 with TRBJ1-5; 8 bases are a match to TRBD1. The CDR3 extends over 14 amino acids. The germline V gene has CDR1 SGHRS and CDR2 YFSETQ. Germline trimming cut 2 bases from V and 6 bases from J; bases unmatched to any gene: 4.

The chain couples TRBV6-5 to TRBJ2-5, with 7 bases lining up with TRBD1. Per the germline V gene, CDR1 is MNHEY and CDR2 is SVGAGI. CDR3 length: 14 amino acids. Trimming cost V 3 bases and J 3 bases; bases outside gene matches: 4. DNA of the CDR3: TGTGCCAGCAGTTATTCCGGGACAGAAGAGACCCAGTACTTC. Residues: CASSYSGTEETQYF.